The clone carrying this T cell receptor (beta chain) was detected once. The antigen is not known. The repertoire was sequenced with immunoSEQ multiplex PCR; TCRdb's copy has only in-frame clones and lacks some. Among some 460,000 clones listed, roughly nine tenths were seen once. This entry is derived from a study of Ad26.COV2.S vaccination and SARS-CoV-2 variants. Background on the study: Ad26.COV2.S shots went into the muscle once or twice, 56 days apart.

Study-wide results and caveats: CD8+ and CD4+ T cells specific for spike reportedly responded with substantial breadth after vaccination.

Treatment: 19 received Ad26.COV2.S at low or high dose, single or two shots; about 5 received placebo; per-sample allocation not given. Repertoires come from day 63 after the first vaccine or placebo injection. In Boston, an adult donor aged 18-55 years took part. Vaccine was an Ad26 vector expressing Wuhan-strain SARS-CoV-2 spike. Germline V gene sequence: CDR1 KGHSH, CDR2 LQKENI. V lost 4 bases and J lost 2, with 17 bases in between. The CDR3 contains 16 residues. This receptor was obtained from a person aged 18-65 years who received the Ad26.COV2.S COVID-19 vaccine or a placebo. The sample consisted of peripheral blood, taken in a trial of Ad26.COV2.S vaccine versus placebo. The rearrangement links TRBV18 to TRBJ2-5, with TRBD2 as a possible D gene (6 bases). DNA for the CDR3: TGTGCCAGCTCACTTTCAGCGGGTGGGATTCAAGAGACCCAGTACTTC. This encodes CASSLSAGGIQETQYF.